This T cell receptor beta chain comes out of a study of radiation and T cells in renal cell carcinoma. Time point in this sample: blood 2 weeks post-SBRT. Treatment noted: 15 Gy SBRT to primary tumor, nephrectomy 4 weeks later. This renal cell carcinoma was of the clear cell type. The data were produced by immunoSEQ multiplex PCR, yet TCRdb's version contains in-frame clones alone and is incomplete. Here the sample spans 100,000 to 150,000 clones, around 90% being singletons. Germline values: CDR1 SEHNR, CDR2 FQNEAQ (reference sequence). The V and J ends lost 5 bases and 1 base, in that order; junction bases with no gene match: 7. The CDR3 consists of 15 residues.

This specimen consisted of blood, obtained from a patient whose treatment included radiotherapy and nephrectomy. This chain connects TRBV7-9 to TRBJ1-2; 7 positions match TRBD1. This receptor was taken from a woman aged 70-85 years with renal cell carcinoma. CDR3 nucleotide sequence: TGTGCCAGCAGCCCGGGACAGAGGGGTAACTATGGCTACACCTTC. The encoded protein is CASSPGQRGNYGYTF. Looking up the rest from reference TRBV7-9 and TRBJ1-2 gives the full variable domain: DTGVSQNPRHKITKRGQNVTFRCDPISEHNRLYWYRQTLGQGPEFLTYFQNEAQLEKSRLLSDRFSAERPKGSFSTLEIQRTEQGDSAMYLCASSPGQRGNYGYTFGSGTRLTVV.